This paragraph covers one T cell receptor beta chain sequence. Assay used: immunoSEQ multiplex PCR; TCRdb lists only in-frame clones, some missing. This table holds 400,000 to 550,000 clones, roughly 89% found once. This entry comes from a study of blood T cell repertoires in COVID-19. The CDR3 loop spans 13 amino acids. J was trimmed by 8 bases and V by 5 bases; bases with no gene match: 8. CDR1 MGHRA and CDR2 YSYEKL come from the germline V gene. The specimen was peripheral blood. This receptor was obtained from a woman between 25 and 40 years old with acute or convalescent COVID-19. This sequence joins TRBV4-1 and TRBJ1-2; 7 bases match TRBD1. This CDR3 reads CASSETGFGGYTF. In nucleotides, the CDR3 is TGCGCCAGCAGCGAGACAGGGTTTGGAGGCTACACCTTC.